These 25 T cell receptor beta chains share one sample of origin, sequenced in a study of control samples from healthy donors and cancer patients. The method was immunoSEQ multiplex PCR; TCRdb's version includes in-frame clones alone and lacks a portion of them. The sample includes about 140,000 clones, roughly 92% of them seen just once. The sequencing input was blood. These receptors all come from a middle-aged man in good health.

This sequence joins TRBV5-4 and TRBJ2-4; 11 bases agree with TRBD2. The germline V gene encodes CDR1 SGHNT and CDR2 YYREEE (reference sequence). The CDR3 covers 17 residues. V trimming: 0 bases; J trimming: 7 bases; junction bases outside the gene matches: 9. CDR3 amino acids: CASSLGSATSGVNIQYF. In nucleotides, the CDR3 is TGTGCCAGCAGCTTGGGGTCCGCGACTAGCGGGGTGAACATTCAGTACTTC.

The CDR3 sequence is CSVPWVNTEAFF. CDR3 nucleotide sequence: TGCAGCGTCCCTTGGGTTAACACTGAAGCTTTCTTT. J is TRBJ1-1 and V is TRBV29-1; D not resolved. This CDR3 comprises 12 residues. Looked up from germline, CDR1 is SQVTM and CDR2 is ANQGSEA. Trimming shortened V by 6 bases and J by 2 bases, and 10 bases separated the two germline ends.

The rearrangement uses TRBV29-1 and TRBJ2-6, with TRBD2 matching over 8 bases. Per the germline V gene, CDR1 is SQVTM and CDR2 is ANQGSEA. V trimming: 6 bases; J trimming: 4 bases; junction bases outside the gene matches: 5. The CDR3 loop spans 14 amino acids. The CDR3 DNA sequence: TGCAGCGTCGGGGGGGCGGCCGGGGCCAACGTCCTGACTTTC. Translating it yields CSVGGAAGANVLTF.

The rearrangement joins TRBV28 to TRBJ1-1; a weak D match, TRBD1 (6 bases). The CDR3 sequence is 14 residues long. CDR1 and CDR2 (germline): MDHEN, SYDVKM. V lost 5 bases and J lost 2, with 12 bases in between. The CDR3 protein is CASSLGTPNTEAFF. CDR3 coding DNA: TGTGCCAGCAGTCTTGGGACACCTAACACTGAAGCTTTCTTT.

The chain recombines TRBV5-6 with TRBJ2-1; 8 nucleotides match TRBD1. This CDR3 is 13 amino acids long. Looked up from germline, CDR1 is SGHDT and CDR2 is YYEEEE. V was pared by 2 bases and J by 10 bases, with 5 bases of the junction left unmatched. The CDR3 DNA reads TGTGCCAGCAGCTTAGGACAGGGAGGCGAGCAGTTCTTC. Protein product: CASSLGQGGEQFF.

The V gene is TRBV4-1, the J gene TRBJ1-2, with 7 bases that match TRBD1. V was pared by 6 bases and J by 6 bases, with 13 bases of the junction left unmatched. The CDR3 contains 15 residues. The V gene's germline CDR1 is MGHRA and CDR2 YSYEKL. CDR3 protein: CASRHLGQSPHGYTF. CDR3 coding DNA: TGCGCCAGCAGGCACTTGGGACAGTCTCCCCATGGCTACACCTTC.

J is TRBJ2-1 and V is TRBV13; 12 nucleotides line up with TRBD2. The length of the CDR3 is 16 residues. V trimming: 1 base; J trimming: 7 bases; junction bases outside the gene matches: 5. Per germline, CDR1 PRHDT and CDR2 FYEKMQ (reference sequence). CDR3 loop: CASSLEWTSGKNEQFF. The CDR3 region has the DNA TGTGCCAGCAGCTTAGAGTGGACTAGCGGGAAAAATGAGCAGTTCTTC. Full variable domain (rest looked up from reference TRBV13 and TRBJ2-1): AAGVIQSPRHLIKEKRETATLKCYPIPRHDTVYWYQQGPGQDPQFLISFYEKMQSDKGSIPDRFSAQQFSDYHSELNMSSLELGDSALYFCASSLEWTSGKNEQFFGPGTRLTVL.

The CDR3 DNA is TGTGCCAGCAGCGAGCGAGCAGGGGGGGACACTGAAGCTTTCTTT. Residues: CASSERAGGDTEAFF. The V and J genes are TRBV9 and TRBJ1-1, with 7 bases lining up with TRBD1. Trimming took 3 bases from V and 3 from J; bases not matched to a gene: 8. Germline loops: CDR1 SGDLS, CDR2 YYNGEE. This CDR3 comprises 15 residues.

The chain has TRBV27 and TRBJ1-1; D perhaps matches TRBD1 (6 bases). V was clipped by 8 bases and J by 0 bases, with 16 bases between them. Germline loops: CDR1 MNHEY, CDR2 SMNVEV (reference sequence). This CDR3 has 15 residues. CDR3 coding DNA: TGTGCCAGCTGGCGGCAGGGGCTGATGAACACTGAAGCTTTCTTT. Protein sequence: CASWRQGLMNTEAFF.

The J gene is TRBJ1-6, the V gene TRBV6-1, with D uncertain. The CDR3 loop spans 14 amino acids. V lost 2 bases and J lost 10, with 12 bases in between. Germline CDR1 is MNHNS and CDR2 is SASEGT. The DNA of the CDR3 is TGTGCCAGCAGTGAACTGGAAGGGTACTCACCCCTCCACTTT. Its translation: CASSELEGYSPLHF.

This clone showed up just a few times. The chain employs TRBV4-3 and TRBJ1-3; D remains ambiguous. Germline CDR1 and CDR2: LGHNA and YSLEER. V lost 1 base and J 0 bases, leaving 13 bases between the germline ends. This CDR3 region has 17 residues. The CDR3 coding sequence is TGCGCCAGCAGCCAAGCAACAAGCACGAGCTCTGGAAACACCATATATTTT. This sequence encodes CASSQATSTSSGNTIYF.

The V gene is TRBV29-1, the J gene TRBJ1-1; a possible D gene is TRBD1 (5 bases). CDR1 is SQVTM and CDR2 is ANQGSEA in the germline V gene. The germline V and J ends were trimmed by 7 bases and 6 bases, with 12 bases remaining between them. The CDR3 totals 11 residues. CDR3 amino acids: CSARGRAEAFF. In DNA, the CDR3 is TGCAGCGCAAGGGGTCGGGCTGAAGCTTTCTTT.

This clone has only one observation. The V gene is TRBV18, the J gene TRBJ1-4; 7 positions agree with TRBD1. Germline V lookup: CDR1 KGHSH, CDR2 LQKENI. The CDR3 loop spans 16 amino acids. V lost 2 bases, J lost 5 bases, and 8 bases stayed unmatched. The CDR3 here is CASSPRQGRGNEKLFF. The CDR3, as DNA: TGTGCCAGCTCACCAAGACAGGGAAGGGGCAATGAAAAACTGTTTTTT.

The chain links TRBV29-1 to TRBJ1-5; D may be TRBD1 (6 bases). Trimming pared 6 bases from V and 2 bases from J, leaving 8 bases between. Germline CDR1 SQVTM, CDR2 ANQGSEA. The CDR3 is 12 amino acids. The CDR3 is CSVRTGNQPQHF. The DNA for the CDR3 is TGCAGCGTGAGGACAGGCAATCAGCCCCAGCATTTT.

The rearrangement links TRBV3-1 (or the pseudogene TRBV3-2) to TRBJ1-1, with a possible D match to TRBD1 (6 bases). The CDR3 runs to 15 residues. Germline CDR1 reads LGHDT; CDR2 reads YNNKEL (reference sequence). V was trimmed by 1 base and J by 5 bases, leaving 14 bases between them. DNA for the CDR3: TGTGCCAGCAGCCAAGGTGGGACAAGAGGGACTGAAGCTTTCTTT. Translating gives CASSQGGTRGTEAFF.

The chain joins TRBV27 to TRBJ1-1; D perhaps matches TRBD1 (5 bases). This CDR3 is 12 amino acids long. V was trimmed by 8 bases and J by 4 bases, leaving 11 bases between them. CDR1 and CDR2 (germline): MNHEY, SMNVEV (reference sequence). CDR3 sequence reads: CASSWGGTEAFF. The CDR3 nucleotides read TGTGCCAGCTCATGGGGGGGCACTGAAGCTTTCTTT.

The chain links TRBV2 to TRBJ2-7; 11 positions match TRBD2. V trimming: 2 bases; J trimming: 6 bases; junction bases outside the gene matches: 9. CDR3 length: 16 residues. Germline assignment: CDR1 SNHLY and CDR2 FYNNEI. Here the CDR3 DNA reads TGTGCCAGCAGTGAACAGCTGACGACTAGCGGGACCGAGCAGTACTTC. Translating gives CASSEQLTTSGTEQYF.

V is TRBV5-4 and J is TRBJ2-6; D unresolved. The germline CDR1 and CDR2 sequences are SGHNT and YYREEE (reference sequence). This CDR3 is built from 14 residues. Trimming took off 1 base at V and 1 base at J, with 3 bases between the two ends. CDR3 residues: CASSLRSGANVLTF. The CDR3 nucleotides read TGTGCCAGCAGCTTGAGGTCTGGGGCCAACGTCCTGACTTTC. Looking up the rest from reference TRBV5-4 and TRBJ2-6 gives the full variable domain: ETGVTQSPTHLIKTRGQQVTLRCSSQSGHNTVSWYQQALGQGPQFIFQYYREEENGRGNFPPRFSGLQFPNYSSELNVNALELDDSALYLCASSLRSGANVLTFGAGSRLTVL.

The chain carries TRBV27 and TRBJ1-2, with D possibly being TRBD1 (5 bases). Per germline, CDR1 MNHEY and CDR2 SMNVEV (reference sequence). The CDR3 sequence is 15 residues long. The V end lost 0 bases, the J end lost 2 bases, and 10 bases lay between the germline ends. The CDR3 loop reads CASSLSRGPNYGYTF. Written as DNA, the CDR3 is TGTGCCAGCAGTTTATCGCGGGGACCAAACTATGGCTACACCTTC.

The chain uses TRBV10-1 and TRBJ2-7, with a possible D match to TRBD1 (7 bases). The V gene's germline CDR1 is WNHNN and CDR2 SYGVQD (reference sequence). The CDR3 totals 15 residues. Trimming removed 0 bases at V and 2 bases at J, with 11 bases between. CDR3 nucleotide sequence: TGCGCCAGCAGTGAGTCGGGCAGGGGGGCCTACGAGCAGTACTTC. It specifies CASSESGRGAYEQYF.

Notes on this clone: A much more abundant neighbour one base away suggests this may be a read error. The rearrangement links TRBV6-1 to TRBJ1-1; the D is unclear. The CDR3 runs 13 residues. V was pared by 1 base and J by 0 bases, with 3 bases between. Germline CDR1 MNHNS, CDR2 SASEGT. The CDR3 loop reads CASSEGVNTEAFF. The CDR3 bases are TGTGCCAGCAGTGAAGGGGTGAACACTGAAGCTTTCTTT.

This sequence joins TRBV24-1 and TRBJ2-7; 7 nucleotides line up with TRBD1. Germline CDR1 and CDR2: KGHDR and SFDVKD. The CDR3 covers 13 residues. V was clipped by 9 bases and J by 1 base; unmatched bases: 5. This chain's CDR3 is CATGDSRSYEQYF. The CDR3 DNA reads TGTGCCACCGGGGACAGTAGATCCTACGAGCAGTACTTC.

This clone has only one observation. The chain links TRBV7-2 to TRBJ1-2; no firm D call. The CDR3 sequence is 12 residues long. The germline V gene has CDR1 SGHTA and CDR2 FQGNSA. V lost 1 base and J lost 6, with 6 bases in between. The CDR3 region has the DNA TGTGCCAGCAGCTTAGGAGGGAATGGCTACACCTTC. Translating gives CASSLGGNGYTF.

V is TRBV9 and J is TRBJ1-1, with D unclear. There are 14 residues in the CDR3. Germline CDR1 reads SGDLS; CDR2 reads YYNGEE. V lost 0 bases and J 5 bases, leaving 11 bases between the germline ends. The CDR3 loop is CASSVGSPGTEAFF. The CDR3 nucleotides are TGTGCCAGCAGCGTAGGGAGTCCGGGGACTGAAGCTTTCTTT. Filled out from reference TRBV9 and TRBJ1-1, the complete variable domain reads DSGVTQTPKHLITATGQRVTLRCSPRSGDLSVYWYQQSLDQGLQFLIQYYNGEERAKGNILERFSAQQFPDLHSELNLSSLELGDSALYFCASSVGSPGTEAFFGQGTRLTVV.

The chain recombines TRBV11-2 with TRBJ1-2; TRBD1 aligns across 12 bases. The CDR3 consists of 16 residues. V gave up 6 bases and J gave up 6 bases; unmatched junction bases: 11. The V gene's germline CDR1 is SGHAT and CDR2 FQNNGV. This chain's CDR3 is CASRSLRDRGPDGYTF. CDR3 nucleotide sequence: TGTGCCAGCAGATCTCTCCGGGACAGGGGGCCTGATGGCTACACCTTC.